Below are 3 T cell receptor beta chains sequenced from a single sample in a study of cytomegalovirus exposure and HLA in healthy donors. The PCR was carried out with 60 Vbeta primers and 13 Jbeta primers. Clones were read by immunoSEQ multiplex PCR, and TCRdb kept only the in-frame ones, dropping some. The sample yields 94,000 or so clones, 70% to 80% seen once. Sequencing used PBMCs. Every receptor here comes from a man aged 60-69 years in good health and CMV-seronegative.

This clone was observed once. The chain carries TRBV5-4 and TRBJ2-7; TRBD2 is a possible D gene (5 bases). CDR1 and CDR2 from the germline V gene are SGHNT and YYREEE (reference sequence). V lost 0 bases and J 7 bases, leaving 11 bases between the germline ends. The CDR3 has 13 amino acids. The CDR3 nucleotides read TGTGCCAGCAGCTTGGGAACGTGGAGGGAGCAGTACTTC. Translating gives CASSLGTWREQYF.

J is TRBJ1-2 and V is TRBV28; the D is unclear. CDR3 length equals 12 residues. The germline gives CDR1 MDHEN, CDR2 SYDVKM. Between the trimmed V and J ends, which lost 5 bases and 3 bases, there was a span of 7 bases. The CDR3 DNA is TGTGCCAGCAGTCCGTTCTACTATGGCTACACCTTC. The encoded protein is CASSPFYYGYTF.

The chain carries TRBV4-2 and TRBJ2-1; the match to TRBD2 covers 10 bases. The V and J ends lost 1 base and 5 bases, in that order; junction bases with no gene match: 2. The CDR3 runs to 15 residues. CDR1 LGHNA and CDR2 YNFKEQ come from the germline V gene. CDR3: CASSQASGGHNEQFF. CDR3 nucleotides: TGTGCCAGCAGCCAAGCTAGCGGGGGTCACAATGAGCAGTTCTTC.